Each of the 9 T cell receptor beta chains below was sequenced from the same sample in a study of blood T cell repertoires in COVID-19. Sequencing used immunoSEQ multiplex PCR; TCRdb keeps in-frame clones, though not all of them. The sample carries about 49,000 clones, 87% recorded once. Sequenced sample: peripheral blood. These TCRs come from a human donor in a cohort sampled during active COVID-19.

This chain links TRBV7-2 with TRBJ1-3; D gene ambiguous. The ends were cut back, 7 bases at V and 7 bases at J, with 11 bases in the middle. The CDR3 spans 12 residues. Germline V lookup: CDR1 SGHTA, CDR2 FQGNSA. CDR3 region: CASTTTGNTIYF. Here the CDR3 DNA reads TGTGCCAGCACCACTACGGGGAACACCATATATTTT.

V and J are TRBV5-6 and TRBJ2-5; the D gene is possibly TRBD2 (6 bases). Germline V lookup: CDR1 SGHDT, CDR2 YYEEEE. V lost 0 bases and J 4 bases, leaving 13 bases between the germline ends. The CDR3 is 15 amino acids. For the CDR3, the DNA is TGTGCCAGCAGCTTGGTCGCGAACGGGGGAGAGACCCAGTACTTC. It is translated as CASSLVANGGETQYF.

The V call is TRBV9, the J call TRBJ2-1, with D possibly matching TRBD2 (6 bases). CDR1 and CDR2 (germline): SGDLS, YYNGEE. The CDR3 has 16 amino acids. The ends were cut back, 0 bases at V and 3 bases at J, with 13 bases in the middle. The CDR3 loop reads CASSVVGGISYNEQFF. The CDR3 DNA is TGTGCCAGCAGCGTAGTAGGCGGGATCAGCTACAATGAGCAGTTCTTC.

The chain has TRBV15 and TRBJ2-2; D gene unclear. The CDR3 is made up of 16 amino acids. The germline V and J ends were trimmed by 0 bases and 4 bases, with 12 bases remaining between them. Per the germline V gene, CDR1 is LNHNV and CDR2 is YYDKDF (reference sequence). CDR3 residues: CATSRDPPRVTGELFF. The CDR3 DNA follows: TGTGCCACCAGCAGAGACCCCCCCCGAGTCACCGGGGAGCTGTTTTTT.

This clone is termed medium-sized. The gene calls are TRBV19 and TRBJ1-5; 7 bases align to TRBD1. The length of the CDR3 is 14 residues. Losses at the gene ends were 6 bases for V and 3 bases for J; bases not matched to a gene: 5. CDR1 is LNHDA and CDR2 is SQIVND in the germline V gene (reference sequence). Here the CDR3 DNA reads TGTGCCAGTAGCCCGGACAGGAACAATCAGCCCCAGCATTTT. Encoded protein: CASSPDRNNQPQHF.

This clone appeared once. The chain links TRBV27 to TRBJ2-1, with no clear D. The V gene lost 2 bases and the J gene lost 6 bases, with 8 bases spanning the gap. The CDR3 is made up of 13 amino acids. Per the germline V gene, CDR1 is MNHEY and CDR2 is SMNVEV (reference sequence). In DNA, the CDR3 is TGTGCCAGCAGTTTAATTCTCCCCAATGAGCAGTTCTTC. Translation: CASSLILPNEQFF.

The chain recombines TRBV28 with TRBJ2-3, with D possibly matching TRBD2 (6 bases). V lost 5 bases to trimming and J lost 4 bases, with 10 bases between them. The CDR3 covers 13 residues. Per germline, CDR1 MDHEN and CDR2 SYDVKM. CDR3 sequence (DNA): TGTGCCAGCAGTCGGCCGGGGGCAGATACGCAGTATTTT. Encoded protein: CASSRPGADTQYF.

The CDR3 nucleotides are TGTGCCAGCAGCGTAGGCCCCCTAGCGGGAGGACGATTTCATAATGAGCAGTTCTTC. Translation gives CASSVGPLAGGRFHNEQFF. The V gene is TRBV9, the J gene TRBJ2-1; 11 positions agree with TRBD2. The CDR3 spans 19 residues. In germline, CDR1 is SGDLS, CDR2 YYNGEE. The V segment lost 0 bases and the J segment 7 bases; nucleotides outside the gene matches: 15. Based on the CDR3 plus reference TRBV9 and TRBJ2-1, the full variable domain is DSGVTQTPKHLITATGQRVTLRCSPRSGDLSVYWYQQSLDQGLQFLIQYYNGEERAKGNILERFSAQQFPDLHSELNLSSLELGDSALYFCASSVGPLAGGRFHNEQFFGPGTRLTVL.

The chain uses TRBV7-6 and TRBJ2-7, with D perhaps TRBD1 (5 bases). Trimming took 1 base from V and 1 from J, leaving 8 bases between them. Per germline, CDR1 SGHVS and CDR2 FNYEAQ. The CDR3 is 14 residues long. The CDR3, as DNA: TGTGCCAGCAGCTTAGATGACAGATCCTACGAGCAGTACTTC. Translated, it gives CASSLDDRSYEQYF.